These 8 T cell receptor beta chains originate from one sample sequenced in a study of Ad26.COV2.S vaccination and SARS-CoV-2 variants. Clones were read by immunoSEQ multiplex PCR, and TCRdb kept only the in-frame ones, dropping some. Among 300,000 to 400,000 clones, 80% to 90% were seen once, and the ten largest hold around 3.7%. Treatment here: some 20 received Ad26.COV2.S at low or high dose, single or two shots; a few received placebo; per-sample allocation not given. Samples came from day 63 after the first vaccine or placebo injection. This material consisted of peripheral blood, taken in a trial of Ad26.COV2.S vaccine versus placebo. The receptors were sampled from a person between 18 and 65 years old who received the Ad26.COV2.S COVID-19 vaccine or a placebo.

The rearrangement uses TRBV9 and TRBJ2-7, with 10 positions matching TRBD1. Germline CDR1 and CDR2: SGDLS and YYNGEE. This CDR3 has 14 residues. The ends lost 4 bases at V and 5 bases at J; junction bases unmatched: 6. As DNA, the CDR3 is TGTGCCAGCAGCCCCGACAGGGGGCTCAACGAGCAGTACTTC. It is translated as CASSPDRGLNEQYF.

This rearrangement joins TRBV7-9 to TRBJ2-7; weak D call: TRBD1 (6 bases). Trimming stripped 4 bases from V and 5 bases from J, with 18 bases between. Germline V gene data show CDR1 as SEHNR and CDR2 as FQNEAQ (reference sequence). The CDR3 loop spans 15 amino acids. This chain's CDR3 is CASSSAWGPDDEQYF. The DNA for the CDR3 is TGTGCCAGCAGCTCGGCTTGGGGGCCGGACGACGAGCAGTACTTC.

V gene TRBV7-9 combines with J gene TRBJ1-1, with D possibly being TRBD1 (6 bases). V was trimmed by 5 bases and J by 2 bases, leaving 15 bases between them. This CDR3 has 15 amino acids. CDR1 is SEHNR and CDR2 is FQNEAQ in the germline V gene (reference sequence). This chain's CDR3 is CASSGRGQINTEAFF. CDR3 DNA sequence: TGTGCCAGCAGCGGCCGTGGACAGATCAACACTGAAGCTTTCTTT.

This chain joins TRBV27 and TRBJ2-1; D may be TRBD1 (6 bases). The ends were cut back, 6 bases at V and 0 bases at J, with 12 bases in the middle. The CDR3 extends over 15 amino acids. Germline lookup yields CDR1 MNHEY and CDR2 SMNVEV (reference sequence). The CDR3: CASRKTGLSYNEQFF. In nucleotides, the CDR3 is TGTGCCAGCAGAAAGACAGGCCTCTCCTACAATGAGCAGTTCTTC.

The CDR3 spells CASSITSGGMNEQFF. CDR3 nucleotide sequence: TGTGCCAGCAGCATTACTAGCGGGGGTATGAATGAGCAGTTCTTC. The chain recombines TRBV11-2 with TRBJ2-1; 11 nucleotides match TRBD2. The CDR3 runs 15 residues. V trimming: 5 bases; J trimming: 7 bases; junction bases outside the gene matches: 7. Per the germline V gene, CDR1 is SGHAT and CDR2 is FQNNGV.

The chain uses TRBV5-1 and TRBJ1-2, with a weak D call TRBD1 (6 bases). Germline CDR1 and CDR2: SGHRS and YFSETQ. The CDR3 loop spans 15 amino acids. Trimming shortened V by 3 bases and J by 8 bases, and 20 bases separated the two germline ends. In DNA form, the CDR3 reads TGCGCCAGCAGCTCCGAGGGGGTTGGGAGGGGCGGCTACACCTTC. Residues: CASSSEGVGRGGYTF.

The chain uses TRBV3-1 (or the pseudogene TRBV3-2) and TRBJ2-5; 7 nucleotides match TRBD2. This CDR3 contains 17 residues. Per the germline V gene, CDR1 is LGHDT and CDR2 is YNNKEL (reference sequence). V gave up 3 bases and J gave up 1 base; unmatched junction bases: 11. In DNA, the CDR3 is TGTGCCAGCAGCCAGGGCGGGGGACCCGGGATCCAAGAGACCCAGTACTTC. Its translation is CASSQGGGPGIQETQYF.

The rearrangement uses TRBV30 and TRBJ1-3; no clear D gene. Trimming removed 4 bases at V and 4 bases at J, with 11 bases between. Germline V gene lookup returns CDR1 GTSNPN and CDR2 SVGIG (reference sequence). The CDR3 is made up of 13 amino acids. The CDR3 region has the DNA TGTGCCTGGAATACACAACCCGGAAACACCATATATTTT. This sequence encodes CAWNTQPGNTIYF.